Shown below are 11 T cell receptor beta chains from a single sample sequenced in a study of blood T cell repertoires in COVID-19. Measured with immunoSEQ multiplex PCR; TCRdb has only the in-frame clones, and not every one. The sample yields about 250,000 clones, roughly 88% seen once. The sample comprised peripheral blood. Source of these receptors: a man older than 75 with acute or convalescent COVID-19.

The genes are TRBV9 and TRBJ2-3; 8 bases agree with TRBD2. This CDR3 region has 14 residues. CDR1 and CDR2 (germline): SGDLS, YYNGEE. The V and J ends lost 6 bases and 6 bases, in that order; junction bases with no gene match: 9. The CDR3: CASTLGGAGDTQYF. The CDR3 nucleotides are TGTGCCAGCACGCTCGGGGGGGCTGGGGATACGCAGTATTTT.

The chain links TRBV7-2 to TRBJ2-5; the match to TRBD1 covers 8 bases. CDR1 and CDR2 from the germline V gene are SGHTA and FQGNSA. The trim removed 5 bases at V and 3 bases at J, leaving 5 bases unmatched. CDR3 size: 14 residues. The CDR3 DNA reads as TGTGCCAGCAGCCTCCAGGGGGCTAAAGAGACCCAGTACTTC. The encoded protein is CASSLQGAKETQYF.

CDR3 region: CASSLGTGDMNTEAFF. The CDR3 DNA reads as TGTGCCAGTTCCCTCGGGACAGGGGATATGAACACTGAAGCTTTCTTT. The rearrangement joins TRBV19 to TRBJ1-1, with 10 bases lining up with TRBD1. Trimming removed 8 bases from V and 0 bases from J; junction bases left unmatched: 9. Germline assignment: CDR1 LNHDA and CDR2 SQIVND (reference sequence). The CDR3 totals 16 residues.

The chain joins TRBV7-2 to TRBJ2-5, with 8 bases that match TRBD1. CDR1 is SGHTA and CDR2 is FQGNSA in the germline V gene. V shed 5 bases and J 5 bases; nucleotides not matched to a gene: 7. This CDR3 has 14 amino acids. The CDR3 reads CASSLGQGSETQYF. CDR3 bases: TGTGCCAGCAGCCTCGGACAGGGATCGGAGACCCAGTACTTC.

V gene TRBV4-2 combines with J gene TRBJ1-6; the match to TRBD1 covers 9 bases. Trimming took 3 bases from V and 9 from J; bases not matched to a gene: 3. CDR3 length equals 14 residues. CDR1 and CDR2 from the germline V gene are LGHNA and YNFKEQ. Here the CDR3 DNA reads TGTGCCAGCAGCCAGAGGACAGGGGTTTCACCCCTCCACTTT. This codes for CASSQRTGVSPLHF.

Remarks on this clone: The same CDR3 also results from other DNA sequences found in this sample. The rearrangement joins TRBV3-1 (or the pseudogene TRBV3-2) to TRBJ2-3; D not resolved. The CDR3 is 12 amino acids. The germline gives CDR1 LGHDT, CDR2 YNNKEL (reference sequence). The ends were cut back, 4 bases at V and 3 bases at J, with 5 bases in the middle. The CDR3: CASSPRTDTQYF. The CDR3 DNA reads TGTGCCAGCAGCCCCAGAACAGATACGCAGTATTTT.

The chain joins TRBV5-1 to TRBJ1-4, with 8 nucleotides matching TRBD1. The trim removed 4 bases at V and 7 bases at J, leaving 6 bases unmatched. The germline V gene has CDR1 SGHRS and CDR2 YFSETQ. The CDR3 has 14 residues. The DNA of the CDR3 is TGCGCCAGCAGCAAGGGACAGGATGGTGAAAAACTGTTTTTT. It yields the protein CASSKGQDGEKLFF.

V usage is TRBV6-5 and J usage is TRBJ1-1; tentatively, D is TRBD1 (5 bases). Deletions cut 6 bases from V and 7 bases from J, with 18 bases between. Germline values: CDR1 MNHEY, CDR2 SVGAGI. The CDR3 covers 14 residues. CDR3 DNA: TGTGCCAGCAGATTCTCCCAAAGACAGAATGAAGCTTTCTTT. Protein: CASRFSQRQNEAFF.

In this sample, this clone turned up once. CDR3: CASSPDRNYGYTF. In nucleotides, the CDR3 is TGTGCCAGCAGCCCCGACAGGAACTATGGCTACACCTTC. The chain has TRBV5-4 and TRBJ1-2; the D gene is possibly TRBD1 (6 bases). V was shortened by 4 bases and J by 2 bases, with 9 bases between the two germline ends. Germline CDR1 is SGHNT and CDR2 is YYREEE (reference sequence). The CDR3 extends over 13 amino acids.

The CDR3 nucleotides read TGTGCCAGCAGCTTAGAAGGGACTAGCGGGGGGTATGAGCAGTTCTTC. It encodes CASSLEGTSGGYEQFF. The rearrangement joins TRBV7-2 to TRBJ2-1; 15 positions match TRBD2. Germline assignment: CDR1 SGHTA and CDR2 FQGNSA. The CDR3 runs to 16 residues. Trimming cost V 1 base and J 8 bases; bases outside gene matches: 3.

The chain links TRBV2 to TRBJ2-5, with D possibly TRBD1 on 7 matching bases. Germline V gene lookup returns CDR1 SNHLY and CDR2 FYNNEI. There are 14 residues in the CDR3. V was cut by 6 bases and J by 1 base, with 12 bases left in between. The CDR3 coding sequence is TGTGCCAGCAGGGGGGGACAGTTCCAAGAGACCCAGTACTTC. This translates into CASRGGQFQETQYF.